The clone carrying this TCR beta chain showed up many times. The antigen is undetermined. The CDR3 sequence is 12 residues long. Trimming pared 1 base from V and 4 bases from J, leaving 8 bases between. In germline, CDR1 is DFQATT, CDR2 SNEGSKA (reference sequence). A sample-barcoded 5' primer and a J-beta primer mix were used in a second PCR of roughly 7 to 11 cycles. Every single cDNA molecule received a tag from a template-switch adaptor with 12 random nucleotides. TCRdb processed the 5' RACE reads anew with MiXCR; each CDR3 protein has one entry. The data hold 650,000 to 1,000,000 distinct CDR3 sequences, with more than 35% observed a single time. The entry originates in a study of blood T cells in healthy people across ages. Study results and limitations: Diversity estimates drawn from one million T cells were deemed underestimates. Because sorting was not performed, PBMCs prevented conclusive naive versus antigen-experienced comparison.

The V and J genes are TRBV20-1 and TRBJ2-7; D is undetermined. Sequences were obtained from blood. The receptor comes from a man at least 80 years old in good health. The CDR3 bases are TGCAGTGCTAGAGGTGCGAAATACGAGCAGTACTTC. Protein product: CSARGAKYEQYF.